This entry is about one T cell receptor beta chain. The assay was immunoSEQ multiplex PCR, and TCRdb's table has in-frame clones only and misses some. This table has under 70,000 clones, about 74% appearing once. CDR1 is MNHEY, CDR2 SMNVEV, per germline (reference sequence). This CDR3 comprises 14 residues. V gave up 4 bases and J gave up 4 bases, with 13 bases separating them. These data belong to a study of T cell responses to AZD1222 COVID-19 vaccine. This specimen was peripheral blood, taken on day 0 of AZD1222 vaccination. J is TRBJ1-2 and V is TRBV27; D gene uncertain. The source of this sequence is an adult in good health. CDR3 in DNA: TGTGCCAGCAGTTCAGCCGGACGGATCTATGGCTACACCTTC. Its protein product is CASSSAGRIYGYTF.